This T cell receptor beta chain derives from a study of T cells in Graves' hyperthyroidism and ophthalmopathy. Amplified TCR beta CDR3 regions came from RNA transcripts. HTBI primers drove first-round RT-PCR of the TCR CDR3. Each CDR3 protein is one row after TCRdb ran MiXCR on the multiplex PCR reads. The profile shows a few hundred thousand distinct CDR3 sequences, 20% to 25% of them singletons. Exclusion of patients followed from uncontrolled infection, other autoimmune disease, pregnancy or lactation. Diagnosis rested on symptoms, serum thyroxine and TRAb, thyroid ultrasound, and orbital computed tomography. The source of the PBMCs was less than 12 ml of fresh peripheral blood. Trimming cost V 1 base and J 11 bases, with 9 bases left between them. This CDR3 region has 12 residues. Germline CDR1 reads SGHNT; CDR2 reads YENEEA.

This TCR came from a man between 45 and 60 years old with Graves' hyperthyroidism. The sample taken for sequencing was blood. The V gene is TRBV11-3, the J gene TRBJ2-1; D is ambiguous. CDR3 amino acids: CASSLADSQQFF. In nucleotides, the CDR3 is TGTGCCAGCAGCTTAGCCGACTCGCAGCAGTTCTTC.